Following are 7 T cell receptor beta chains from one sample sequenced in a study of T cell responses to AZD1222 COVID-19 vaccine. The data were produced by immunoSEQ multiplex PCR, yet TCRdb's version contains in-frame clones alone and is incomplete. The sample lists 150,000 to 160,000 clones, about nine tenths occurring once. The material sequenced was peripheral blood, taken 28 days after the second AZD1222 dose. Receptors were obtained from an adult who received the AZD1222 COVID-19 vaccine.

This clone was observed once. This chain uses TRBV28 with TRBJ1-1; tentative D call: TRBD1 (6 bases). The germline V gene encodes CDR1 MDHEN and CDR2 SYDVKM. The CDR3 runs to 17 residues. Trimming pared 5 bases from V and 3 bases from J, leaving 22 bases between. CDR3 sequence: CASSGPEAKEGDTEAFF. The CDR3 DNA follows: TGTGCCAGCAGTGGCCCCGAAGCCAAAGAGGGGGACACTGAAGCTTTCTTT. The full variable domain, completed using reference TRBV28 and TRBJ1-1, is DVKVTQSSRYLVKRTGEKVFLECVQDMDHENMFWYRQDPGLGLRLIYFSYDVKMKEKGDIPEGYSVSREKKERFSLILESASTNQTSMYLCASSGPEAKEGDTEAFFGQGTRLTVV.

This rearrangement joins TRBV18 to TRBJ2-2; D call uncertain. V lost 3 bases and J 0 bases, leaving 2 bases between the germline ends. The CDR3 contains 13 residues. From germline, CDR1 is KGHSH and CDR2 LQKENI. As DNA, the CDR3 is TGTGCCAGCTCACCCCCGAACACCGGGGAGCTGTTTTTT. Protein product: CASSPPNTGELFF.

The chain links TRBV29-1 to TRBJ2-2, with D possibly being TRBD2 (6 bases). This CDR3 is 14 amino acids long. Trimming shortened V by 5 bases and J by 7 bases, and 17 bases separated the two germline ends. Germline CDR1 SQVTM, CDR2 ANQGSEA. The CDR3 region has the DNA TGCAGCGTTTCCCCCGGGGGTATTGGCGGGGAGCTGTTTTTT. Translation: CSVSPGGIGGELFF.

The CDR3 DNA follows: TGTGCCATCGCAGGGGGCGACTATGGCTACACCTTC. This translates into CAIAGGDYGYTF. The rearrangement links TRBV10-3 to TRBJ1-2, with 8 bases aligning to TRBD1. CDR3 size: 12 residues. V shed 8 bases and J 3 bases; nucleotides not matched to a gene: 2. The germline gives CDR1 ENHRY, CDR2 SYGVKD.

Points on this clone: A junction end diverges from the germline sequence, so it may reflect a read error. This chain links TRBV7-3 with TRBJ2-5; 10 bases match TRBD1. Germline V gives CDR1 SGHTA, CDR2 FQGTGA. This CDR3 contains 15 residues. CDR3 DNA: TGTGCCAGCAGCCTAACCGGGACAGGGGTCGAGACCCAGTACTTC. This encodes CASSLTGTGVETQYF.

This clone showed up just a few times. The V and J genes are TRBV5-4 and TRBJ2-3; 8 bases agree with TRBD2. This CDR3 region has 16 residues. Germline V lookup: CDR1 SGHNT, CDR2 YYREEE (reference sequence). Losses at the gene ends were 2 bases for V and 6 bases for J; bases not matched to a gene: 11. The CDR3 coding sequence is TGTGCCAGCAGCTTAGGCGGGGGACTAGTCACGGATACGCAGTATTTT. Translating gives CASSLGGGLVTDTQYF.

The J gene is TRBJ2-7, the V gene TRBV9, with 8 bases aligning to TRBD2. Germline loops: CDR1 SGDLS, CDR2 YYNGEE. The junction had 9 bases not matched to a gene; V was cut back by 0 bases and J by 7 bases. The CDR3 is made up of 15 amino acids. Here the CDR3 DNA reads TGTGCCAGCAGCGTAGACCCGGGAGGGTCCTCTGAGCAGTACTTC. Encoded protein: CASSVDPGGSSEQYF.